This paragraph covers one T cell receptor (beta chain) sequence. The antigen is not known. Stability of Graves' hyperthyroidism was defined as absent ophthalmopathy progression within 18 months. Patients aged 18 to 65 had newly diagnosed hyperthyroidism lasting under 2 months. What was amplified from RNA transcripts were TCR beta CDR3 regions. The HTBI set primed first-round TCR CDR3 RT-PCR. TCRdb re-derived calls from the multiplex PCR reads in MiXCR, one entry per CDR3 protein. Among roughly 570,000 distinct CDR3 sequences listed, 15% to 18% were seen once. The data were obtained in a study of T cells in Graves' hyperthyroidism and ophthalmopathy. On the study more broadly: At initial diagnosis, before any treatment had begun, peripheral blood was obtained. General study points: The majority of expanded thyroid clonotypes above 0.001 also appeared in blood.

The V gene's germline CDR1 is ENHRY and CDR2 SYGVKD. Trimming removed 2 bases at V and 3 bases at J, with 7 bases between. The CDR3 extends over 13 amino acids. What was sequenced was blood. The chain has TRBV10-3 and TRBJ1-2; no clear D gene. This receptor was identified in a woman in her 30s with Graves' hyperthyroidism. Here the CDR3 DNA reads TGTGCCATCAGTGAGGGAGTATACTATGGCTACACCTTC. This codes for CAISEGVYYGYTF.